Listed here are 29 T cell receptor beta chains from one sample, sequenced in a study of TIL therapy for anti-PD-1-resistant metastatic lung cancer. Regarding time point: pre-treatment sample, taken before nivolumab and TIL therapy. The tumor samples were excised metastases, mostly pleural nodules or supraclavicular lymph nodes. The immunoSEQ assay was v3. Assay used: immunoSEQ multiplex PCR; TCRdb lists only in-frame clones, some missing. The sample includes around 26,000 clones, approximately 63% seen only once; the top ten take roughly 16%. The specimen was tumor tissue, collected at baseline. The receptor source for this set is a woman between 30 and 85 years old with non-small cell lung cancer.

This clone was recorded once. V gene TRBV5-1 combines with J gene TRBJ2-5, with D possibly being TRBD1 or TRBD2 (7 bases each). Looked up from germline, CDR1 is SGHRS and CDR2 is YFSETQ. There are 15 residues in the CDR3. Trimming took 4 bases from V and 2 from J, leaving 15 bases between them. CDR3 bases: TGCGCCAGCAGCAACAGACAGGGAGGGCAAGAGACCCAGTACTTC. Its protein is CASSNRQGGQETQYF.

In its sample, this clone was seen a few times. The rearrangement uses TRBV10-3 and TRBJ1-2, with no clear D. The CDR3 runs to 14 residues. CDR1 is ENHRY, CDR2 SYGVKD, per germline. V lost 2 bases to trimming and J lost 0 bases, with 7 bases between them. CDR3: CAISEMQANYGYTF. In DNA, the CDR3 is TGTGCCATCAGTGAGATGCAGGCTAACTATGGCTACACCTTC.

The chain is built from TRBV28 and TRBJ2-1, with D hard to call. V lost 8 bases and J 0 bases, leaving 17 bases between the germline ends. The CDR3 has 16 residues. Germline V gene lookup returns CDR1 MDHEN and CDR2 SYDVKM. The DNA for the CDR3 is TGTGCCAGCGCGAGTAACGGTCCGAGCTCCTACAATGAGCAGTTCTTC. This gives the protein CASASNGPSSYNEQFF.

This chain uses TRBV6-1 with TRBJ2-7; a possible D gene is TRBD2 (7 bases). Germline CDR1 reads MNHNS; CDR2 reads SASEGT. The germline V and J ends were trimmed by 1 base and 5 bases, with 18 bases remaining between them. The CDR3 has 16 amino acids. The CDR3 here is CASSEVGEGVRDEQYF. In DNA, the CDR3 is TGTGCCAGCAGTGAAGTGGGGGAGGGGGTTAGGGACGAGCAGTACTTC.

This clone is categorized as medium-sized (0.01 to 0.1%). The V call is TRBV27, the J call TRBJ2-7, with a weak D call TRBD2 (5 bases). This CDR3 is built from 13 residues. Germline CDR1 MNHEY, CDR2 SMNVEV (reference sequence). V was clipped by 6 bases and J by 0 bases, with 9 bases between them. CDR3 DNA sequence: TGTGCCAGCAGAGGCGGGTTCTCCTACGAGCAGTACTTC. Residues: CASRGGFSYEQYF.

The sample holds one count of this clone. The J gene is TRBJ2-7, the V gene TRBV5-4, with 8 bases matching TRBD2. The germline gives CDR1 SGHNT, CDR2 YYREEE (reference sequence). V shed 2 bases, J shed 2 bases, and the junction held 3 bases outside the gene matches. The CDR3 consists of 14 residues. The CDR3 sequence: CASSLNGRAYEQYF. CDR3 bases: TGTGCCAGCAGCTTAAACGGGAGGGCCTACGAGCAGTACTTC.

This rearrangement joins TRBV29-1 to TRBJ1-3; unclear D gene. Germline CDR1 and CDR2: SQVTM and ANQGSEA. With 4 bases removed from V and 4 bases from J, the gap between germline ends came to 11 bases. The CDR3 runs 13 residues. CDR3 protein: CSVGFKEGNTIYF. The CDR3 nucleotides read TGCAGCGTTGGGTTTAAGGAAGGAAACACCATATATTTT.

In the case of this clone: Other DNA sequences of this sample code for an identical CDR3. The chain combines TRBV19 with TRBJ2-5; D is undetermined. V dropped 3 bases and J dropped 5 bases, with 4 bases sitting between them. The CDR3 extends over 11 amino acids. The germline V gene encodes CDR1 LNHDA and CDR2 SQIVND (reference sequence). The CDR3, as DNA: TGTGCCAGTAGTATCAGGGAGACCCAGTACTTC. Translating it yields CASSIRETQYF.

The chain has TRBV12-5 and TRBJ2-2; weak D call: TRBD2 (6 bases). The ends were cut back, 2 bases at V and 13 bases at J, with 17 bases in the middle. The CDR3 has 14 amino acids. CDR1 is LGHNT and CDR2 is FRNRAP in the germline V gene. CDR3 sequence reads: CASGLSGGPWSLFF. The CDR3 DNA sequence: TGTGCTAGTGGTTTGTCCGGGGGACCGTGGTCGCTGTTTTTT.

This clone has just a few counts. This chain joins TRBV11-2 and TRBJ2-1; the D call may be TRBD1 or TRBD2 (5 bases each). Deletions cut 3 bases from V and 6 bases from J, with 18 bases between. From germline, CDR1 is SGHAT and CDR2 FQNNGV. The CDR3 has 16 amino acids. In DNA, the CDR3 is TGTGCCAGCAGCTTTGAGTCGGGGCCAGGCGGCAATGAGCAGTTCTTC. Its protein product is CASSFESGPGGNEQFF.

This clone was counted only a few times. The chain recombines TRBV5-4 with TRBJ2-6; D gene uncertain. Between the trimmed V and J ends, which lost 2 bases and 0 bases, there was a span of 6 bases. The V gene's germline CDR1 is SGHNT and CDR2 YYREEE (reference sequence). There are 15 residues in the CDR3. CDR3 protein: CASSLGFSGANVLTF. CDR3 sequence (DNA): TGTGCCAGCAGCTTAGGGTTCTCTGGGGCCAACGTCCTGACTTTC.

In its sample, this clone was seen once. The chain links TRBV6-1 to TRBJ1-5, with 8 bases aligning to TRBD1. Germline V gene lookup returns CDR1 MNHNS and CDR2 SASEGT. This CDR3 has 15 residues. V was pared by 6 bases and J by 5 bases, with 9 bases of the junction left unmatched. Written as DNA, the CDR3 is TGTGCCAGCAGGGCCAGGGGGCGTCGGGATCAGCCCCAGCATTTT. Its protein product is CASRARGRRDQPQHF.

The chain combines TRBV5-1 with TRBJ1-2; TRBD1 aligns across 7 bases. Trimming removed 0 bases from V and 6 bases from J; junction bases left unmatched: 5. This CDR3 region has 14 residues. Germline assignment: CDR1 SGHRS and CDR2 YFSETQ. The CDR3 here is CASSLGGTEHGYTF. The CDR3 DNA reads TGCGCCAGCAGCTTGGGTGGGACAGAGCATGGCTACACCTTC.

This clone was seen a few times. The DNA for the CDR3 is TGTGCCAGCAGCCCCATACTGGGTGAGAACTACGAGCAGTACTTC. As protein: CASSPILGENYEQYF. This chain joins TRBV7-7 and TRBJ2-7, with D unresolved. V dropped 5 bases and J dropped 3 bases, with 17 bases sitting between them. The CDR3 sequence is 15 residues long. Germline V gives CDR1 SSHAT, CDR2 FNYEAQ (reference sequence).

CDR3 DNA sequence: TGTGCCAGCAGCTCGACCGGGACAGGGGACTACGAGCAGTACTTC. Amino acid sequence: CASSSTGTGDYEQYF. V is TRBV7-9 and J is TRBJ2-7, with 10 positions matching TRBD1. CDR1 and CDR2 (germline): SEHNR, FQNEAQ (reference sequence). The CDR3 is 15 amino acids. Germline trimming cut 4 bases from V and 3 bases from J; bases unmatched to any gene: 6.

This clone was observed a few times. The V gene is TRBV10-2, the J gene TRBJ2-7; D possibly corresponds to TRBD2 (6 bases). This CDR3 spans 13 amino acids. Between the trimmed V and J ends, which lost 11 bases and 6 bases, there was a span of 20 bases. Germline CDR1 is WSHSY and CDR2 is SAAADI. The chain's CDR3 is CAAGTGEGVEQYF. CDR3 nucleotide sequence: TGCGCCGCAGGGACGGGAGAAGGGGTCGAGCAGTACTTC.

On this clone itself: This likely came from a read error, as a far larger clone is one base away. The V gene is TRBV1, the J gene TRBJ1-2. TRBV1 is shown as a pseudogene. The CDR3 extends over 14 amino acids. The CDR3 region has the DNA TGCACCAGCAGCCAAGATCGACTAACGGGCGGCTACACCTTC. Its translation: CTSSQDRLTGGYTF.

The chain couples TRBV19 to TRBJ2-1; a weak D match, TRBD2 (6 bases). The CDR3 covers 13 residues. V lost 9 bases and J 1 base, leaving 10 bases between the germline ends. The germline CDR1 and CDR2 sequences are LNHDA and SQIVND (reference sequence). The CDR3 DNA sequence: TGTGCCAGCGCTGGACTATCCTACAATGAGCAGTTCTTC. Encoded protein: CASAGLSYNEQFF.

The chain combines TRBV6-1 with TRBJ2-1; 7 bases match TRBD2. Germline lookup yields CDR1 MNHNS and CDR2 SASEGT. The CDR3 covers 14 residues. Trimming took 5 bases from V and 4 from J; bases not matched to a gene: 5. The chain's CDR3 is CASSPGTKYNEQFF. The DNA of the CDR3 is TGTGCCAGCAGTCCCGGGACTAAATACAATGAGCAGTTCTTC.

V and J are TRBV18 and TRBJ1-2; no reliable D call. The V gene lost 2 bases and the J gene lost 7 bases, with 11 bases spanning the gap. This CDR3 region has 13 residues. The germline V gene encodes CDR1 KGHSH and CDR2 LQKENI. The CDR3 region has the DNA TGTGCCAGCTCACCATTAGGGATCGCTGGCTACACCTTC. Amino acid sequence: CASSPLGIAGYTF.

This clone has only a few counts. V gene TRBV27 combines with J gene TRBJ1-4; TRBD1 is a possible D gene (5 bases). Per germline, CDR1 MNHEY and CDR2 SMNVEV (reference sequence). This CDR3 comprises 14 residues. The ends were cut back, 3 bases at V and 4 bases at J, with 9 bases in the middle. The CDR3 sequence: CASSLNGGNEKLFF. DNA for the CDR3: TGTGCCAGCAGTTTGAACGGGGGTAATGAAAAACTGTTTTTT.

V is TRBV2 and J is TRBJ2-5; D is unresolved. CDR1 and CDR2 (germline): SNHLY, FYNNEI. CDR3 length: 13 residues. Between the trimmed V and J ends, which lost 6 bases and 0 bases, there was a span of 8 bases. CDR3 in DNA: TGTGCCAGCAGGAGTGGAAACCAAGAGACCCAGTACTTC. This codes for CASRSGNQETQYF.

In this sample, this clone turned up a few times. The CDR3: CASSLGRENTIYF. The CDR3 nucleotides are TGTGCCAGCAGCTTAGGCAGGGAGAACACCATATATTTT. V is TRBV11-2 and J is TRBJ1-3, with TRBD1 as a possible D gene (5 bases). V shed 1 base and J shed 7 bases, with 8 bases lying between them. The germline gives CDR1 SGHAT, CDR2 FQNNGV. This CDR3 is built from 13 residues.

The chain links TRBV6-5 to TRBJ2-3; 13 bases fit TRBD2. The CDR3 is 16 amino acids. Germline V gene data show CDR1 as MNHEY and CDR2 as SVGAGI. V lost 1 base to trimming and J lost 4 bases; unmatched junction nucleotides: 2. CDR3 sequence reads: CASSYLTSGRSDTQYF. As DNA, the CDR3 is TGTGCCAGCAGTTACTTGACTAGCGGGAGGTCAGATACGCAGTATTTT.

The rearrangement joins TRBV15 to TRBJ2-7, with a possible D match to TRBD1 (5 bases). Trimming took 2 bases from V and 4 from J, leaving 12 bases between them. CDR3 length equals 14 residues. In germline, CDR1 is LNHNV, CDR2 YYDKDF (reference sequence). As DNA, the CDR3 is TGTGCCACCAGCAGACAAACCAGGGATTACGAGCAGTACTTC. Translating it yields CATSRQTRDYEQYF.

In this sample, this clone turned up a few times. This sequence joins TRBV5-6 and TRBJ2-7; D unclear. There are 11 residues in the CDR3. V shed 3 bases and J shed 2 bases, with 3 bases lying between them. Germline CDR1 SGHDT, CDR2 YYEEEE. CDR3 sequence: CASSYTYEQYF. The CDR3 bases are TGTGCCAGCAGCTACACCTACGAGCAGTACTTC.

The chain recombines TRBV11-2 with TRBJ2-3; D is unclear. Trimming shortened V by 5 bases and J by 6 bases, and 9 bases separated the two germline ends. This CDR3 has 12 residues. Germline V gene data show CDR1 as SGHAT and CDR2 as FQNNGV. CDR3 in amino acids: CASSSEVDTQYF. The CDR3 bases are TGTGCCAGCAGCAGTGAGGTGGATACGCAGTATTTT.

The V call is TRBV9, the J call TRBJ2-1; D not certain. The V gene lost 0 bases and the J gene lost 6 bases, with 10 bases spanning the gap. The germline CDR1 and CDR2 sequences are SGDLS and YYNGEE. CDR3 length: 14 residues. This CDR3 is CASSVGTTGNEQFF. The CDR3 DNA reads TGTGCCAGCAGCGTAGGAACTACGGGCAATGAGCAGTTCTTC.

The gene calls are TRBV10-3 and TRBJ1-4; D may be TRBD1 (5 bases). The CDR3 covers 13 residues. The V gene lost 10 bases and the J gene lost 7 bases, with 16 bases spanning the gap. The germline V gene has CDR1 ENHRY and CDR2 SYGVKD. CDR3 residues: CATRARDSEKLFF. The CDR3 DNA follows: TGTGCCACCCGGGCCAGGGATAGTGAAAAACTGTTTTTT.